The 15 T cell receptor beta chains listed next were all sequenced from one sample in a study of shared clonotypes between healthy human individuals. Here immunoSEQ multiplex PCR was the method, and the copy in TCRdb shows in-frame clones only, minus some. The data contain around 2.5 million clones, over 85% of them seen just once; the ten biggest clones take up roughly 0.39%. Specimen: naive CD4+ T cells from PBMCs. Stated subset: CD45RA+ positively selected. Receptor source: a young man in good health. Some clones in this sample may be carry-over from other donors' samples.

The genes are TRBV5-1 and TRBJ2-5; TRBD1 matches at 10 bases. The CDR3 is 15 residues long. Germline V gene sequence: CDR1 SGHRS, CDR2 YFSETQ. J lost 3 bases, V lost 5 bases, and 7 bases had no gene match. The DNA of the CDR3 is TGCGCCAGCAGTGAGGGAGGGACAGGGGAAGAGACCCAGTACTTC. Translating it yields CASSEGGTGEETQYF.

A single count supports this clone. This chain joins TRBV10-3 and TRBJ2-3, with 8 bases aligning to TRBD2. CDR1 is ENHRY and CDR2 is SYGVKD in the germline V gene. The CDR3 contains 14 residues. Germline trimming cut 11 bases from V and 0 bases from J; bases unmatched to any gene: 7. CDR3: CAQMSSGSTDTQYF. The CDR3 bases are TGTGCCCAAATGTCTAGCGGGAGCACAGATACGCAGTATTTT.

V usage is TRBV4-1 and J usage is TRBJ2-3; a possible D gene is TRBD1 (5 bases). The CDR3 contains 15 residues. The V gene's germline CDR1 is MGHRA and CDR2 YSYEKL. V was cut by 0 bases and J by 4 bases, with 11 bases left in between. This CDR3 reads CASSQDGARPDTQYF. CDR3 nucleotide sequence: TGCGCCAGCAGCCAAGATGGGGCTAGACCAGATACGCAGTATTTT.

This clone is a singleton in its sample. The chain employs TRBV30 and TRBJ2-3; 8 positions match TRBD2. Germline trimming cut 2 bases from V and 2 bases from J; bases unmatched to any gene: 9. Germline V gene data show CDR1 as GTSNPN and CDR2 as SVGIG (reference sequence). This CDR3 region has 16 residues. For the CDR3, the DNA is TGTGCCTGGAGTATGGGGATAGCGGGGATCACAGATACGCAGTATTTT. Translated: CAWSMGIAGITDTQYF.

The chain joins TRBV6-5 to TRBJ1-2; a weak D match, TRBD1 (5 bases). Germline assignment: CDR1 MNHEY and CDR2 SVGAGI. This CDR3 has 14 amino acids. The V and J ends lost 5 bases and 2 bases respectively, with 12 bases between them. CDR3 region: CASSPTGRNYGYTF. CDR3 nucleotides: TGTGCCAGCAGTCCCACGGGGCGAAACTATGGCTACACCTTC.

V usage is TRBV28 and J usage is TRBJ1-5, with D unresolved. Germline values: CDR1 MDHEN, CDR2 SYDVKM. Trimming shortened V by 1 base and J by 0 bases, and 4 bases separated the two germline ends. The CDR3 runs 14 residues. In DNA form, the CDR3 reads TGTGCCAGCAGTTTATCGCCTAGCAATCAGCCCCAGCATTTT. It codes for CASSLSPSNQPQHF.

This chain connects TRBV7-9 to TRBJ2-7; TRBD1 matches at 9 bases. Looked up from germline, CDR1 is SEHNR and CDR2 is FQNEAQ (reference sequence). The J segment lost 5 bases and the V segment lost 5 bases, leaving 10 bases of the junction unmatched. CDR3 length: 15 residues. CDR3 protein: CASSEGQGRVDEQYF. The CDR3 DNA is TGTGCCAGCAGCGAGGGACAGGGAAGGGTTGACGAGCAGTACTTC.

The chain combines TRBV9 with TRBJ2-7; 9 bases align to TRBD2. There are 17 residues in the CDR3. V trimming: 4 bases; J trimming: 0 bases; junction bases outside the gene matches: 11. Germline lookup yields CDR1 SGDLS and CDR2 YYNGEE. CDR3 DNA sequence: TGTGCCAGCAGCCCTCAAGAAGTAGCGGGAGCCTCCTACGAGCAGTACTTC. Translating it yields CASSPQEVAGASYEQYF. The entire variable domain, with the rest obtained from reference TRBV9 and TRBJ2-7, is as follows: DSGVTQTPKHLITATGQRVTLRCSPRSGDLSVYWYQQSLDQGLQFLIQYYNGEERAKGNILERFSAQQFPDLHSELNLSSLELGDSALYFCASSPQEVAGASYEQYFGPGTRLTVT.

The chain has TRBV18 and TRBJ2-1, with D maybe TRBD2 (5 bases). V lost 3 bases, J lost 0 bases, and 12 bases lay in between. From germline, CDR1 is KGHSH and CDR2 LQKENI. This CDR3 region has 16 residues. CDR3 nucleotides: TGTGCCAGCTCACCCTTCCGGGGTAACTCCTACAATGAGCAGTTCTTC. This codes for CASSPFRGNSYNEQFF.

Turning to this clone: Other DNA sequences in the sample encode the same CDR3. CDR3 sequence: CASSLPPGGYTF. CDR3 nucleotide sequence: TGTGCCAGCAGTCTCCCCCCGGGGGGCTACACCTTC. The J gene is TRBJ1-2, the V gene TRBV28; D gene unclear. Germline V lookup: CDR1 MDHEN, CDR2 SYDVKM. The CDR3 covers 12 residues. Trimming took off 5 bases at V and 8 bases at J, with 12 bases between the two ends.

The chain is built from TRBV5-4 and TRBJ2-5; 7 nucleotides line up with TRBD1. J lost 0 bases, V lost 5 bases, and 4 bases had no gene match. The germline gives CDR1 SGHNT, CDR2 YYREEE (reference sequence). The CDR3 is made up of 14 amino acids. DNA for the CDR3: TGTGCCAGCAGATGGGACAGATACCAAGAGACCCAGTACTTC. Translated: CASRWDRYQETQYF.

The chain employs TRBV7-9 and TRBJ2-2, with 12 nucleotides matching TRBD2. The V gene end was trimmed by 5 bases and the J gene end by 7 bases; junction bases not matched to a gene: 8. The germline CDR1 and CDR2 sequences are SEHNR and FQNEAQ (reference sequence). CDR3 length equals 16 residues. CDR3 in DNA: TGTGCCAGCAGCGGGCTAGCGGGAGGGCCGAGCGGGGAGCTGTTTTTT. This gives the protein CASSGLAGGPSGELFF.

The chain uses TRBV14 and TRBJ2-3; no definite D call. The CDR3 is 15 amino acids. Between the trimmed V and J ends, which lost 4 bases and 0 bases, there was a span of 11 bases. In germline, CDR1 is SGHDN, CDR2 FVKESK. The CDR3 DNA follows: TGTGCCAGCAGCCGTCAAGCGCCTAGCACAGATACGCAGTATTTT. Amino acid sequence: CASSRQAPSTDTQYF. The full variable domain, with the rest looked up from reference TRBV14 and TRBJ2-3, is EAGVTQFPSHSVIEKGQTVTLRCDPISGHDNLYWYRRVMGKEIKFLLHFVKESKQDESGMPNNRFLAERTGGTYSTLKVQPAELEDSGVYFCASSRQAPSTDTQYFGPGTRLTVL.

The rearrangement uses TRBV7-9 and TRBJ1-5; no definite D call. From germline, CDR1 is SEHNR and CDR2 FQNEAQ (reference sequence). The CDR3 contains 16 residues. V was shortened by 0 bases and J by 5 bases, with 14 bases between the two germline ends. The CDR3 here is CASSLALVGYDQPQHF. CDR3 in DNA: TGTGCCAGCAGCTTAGCTCTAGTAGGGTATGATCAGCCCCAGCATTTT.

CDR3 in DNA: TGCGCCAGCAGCCACCTACAGGGTGAAGCTTTCTTT. Translation: CASSHLQGEAFF. The chain carries TRBV4-1 and TRBJ1-1; maybe TRBD1 (6 bases). Deletions cut 3 bases from V and 7 bases from J, with 9 bases between. The CDR3 length is 12 residues. CDR1 and CDR2 from the germline V gene are MGHRA and YSYEKL.